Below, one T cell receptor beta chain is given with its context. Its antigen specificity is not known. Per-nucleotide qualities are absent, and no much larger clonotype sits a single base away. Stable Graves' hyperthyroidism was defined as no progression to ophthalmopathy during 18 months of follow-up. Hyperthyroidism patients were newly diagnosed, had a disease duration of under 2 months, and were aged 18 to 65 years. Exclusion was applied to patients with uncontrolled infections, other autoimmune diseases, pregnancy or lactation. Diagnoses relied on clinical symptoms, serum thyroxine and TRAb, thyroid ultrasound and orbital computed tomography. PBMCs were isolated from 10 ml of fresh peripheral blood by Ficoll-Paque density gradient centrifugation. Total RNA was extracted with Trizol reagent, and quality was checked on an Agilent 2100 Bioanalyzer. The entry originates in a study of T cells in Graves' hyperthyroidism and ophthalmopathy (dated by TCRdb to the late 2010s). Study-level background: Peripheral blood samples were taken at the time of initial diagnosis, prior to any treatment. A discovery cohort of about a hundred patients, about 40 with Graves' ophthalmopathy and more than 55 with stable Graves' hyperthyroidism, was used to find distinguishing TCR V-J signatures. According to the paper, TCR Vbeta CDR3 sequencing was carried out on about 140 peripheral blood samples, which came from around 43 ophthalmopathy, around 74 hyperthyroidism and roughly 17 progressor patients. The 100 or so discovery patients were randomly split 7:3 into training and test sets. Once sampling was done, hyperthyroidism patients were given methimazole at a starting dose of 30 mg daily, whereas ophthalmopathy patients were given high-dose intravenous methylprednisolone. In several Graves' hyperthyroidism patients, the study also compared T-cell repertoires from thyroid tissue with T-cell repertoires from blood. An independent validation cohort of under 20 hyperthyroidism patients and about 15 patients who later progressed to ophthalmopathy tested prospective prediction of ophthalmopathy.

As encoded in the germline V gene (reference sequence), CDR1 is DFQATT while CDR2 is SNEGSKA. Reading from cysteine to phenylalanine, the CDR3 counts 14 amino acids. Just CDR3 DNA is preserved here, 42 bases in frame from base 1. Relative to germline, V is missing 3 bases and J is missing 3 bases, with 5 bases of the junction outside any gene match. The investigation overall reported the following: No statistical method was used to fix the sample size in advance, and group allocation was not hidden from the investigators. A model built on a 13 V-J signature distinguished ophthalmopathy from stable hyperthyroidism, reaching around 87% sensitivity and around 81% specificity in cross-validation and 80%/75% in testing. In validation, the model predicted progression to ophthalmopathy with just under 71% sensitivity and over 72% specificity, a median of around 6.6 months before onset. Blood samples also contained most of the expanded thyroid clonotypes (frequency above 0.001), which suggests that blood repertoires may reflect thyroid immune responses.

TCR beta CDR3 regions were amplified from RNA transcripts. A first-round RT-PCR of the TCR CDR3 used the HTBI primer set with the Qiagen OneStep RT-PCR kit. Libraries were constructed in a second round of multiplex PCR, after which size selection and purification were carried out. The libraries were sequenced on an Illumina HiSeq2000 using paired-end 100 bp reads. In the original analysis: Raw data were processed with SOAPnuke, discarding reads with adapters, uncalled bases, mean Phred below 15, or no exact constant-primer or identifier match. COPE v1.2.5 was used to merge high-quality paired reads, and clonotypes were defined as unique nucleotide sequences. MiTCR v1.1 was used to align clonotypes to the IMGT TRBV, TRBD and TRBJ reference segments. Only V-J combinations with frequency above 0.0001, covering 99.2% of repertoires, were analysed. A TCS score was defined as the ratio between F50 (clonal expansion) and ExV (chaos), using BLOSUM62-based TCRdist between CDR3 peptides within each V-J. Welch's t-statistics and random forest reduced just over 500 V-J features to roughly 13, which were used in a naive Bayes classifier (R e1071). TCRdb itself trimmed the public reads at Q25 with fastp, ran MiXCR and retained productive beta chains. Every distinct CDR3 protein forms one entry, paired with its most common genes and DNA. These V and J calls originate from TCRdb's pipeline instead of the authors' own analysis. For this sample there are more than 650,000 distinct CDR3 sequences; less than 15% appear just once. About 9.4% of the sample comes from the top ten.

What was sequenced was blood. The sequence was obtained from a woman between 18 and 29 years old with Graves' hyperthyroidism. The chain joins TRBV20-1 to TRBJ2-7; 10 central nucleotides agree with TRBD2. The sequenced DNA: TGCAGTGCTAGTCCTAGCGGGAGCAACTACGAGCAGTACTTC. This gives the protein CSASPSGSNYEQYF.